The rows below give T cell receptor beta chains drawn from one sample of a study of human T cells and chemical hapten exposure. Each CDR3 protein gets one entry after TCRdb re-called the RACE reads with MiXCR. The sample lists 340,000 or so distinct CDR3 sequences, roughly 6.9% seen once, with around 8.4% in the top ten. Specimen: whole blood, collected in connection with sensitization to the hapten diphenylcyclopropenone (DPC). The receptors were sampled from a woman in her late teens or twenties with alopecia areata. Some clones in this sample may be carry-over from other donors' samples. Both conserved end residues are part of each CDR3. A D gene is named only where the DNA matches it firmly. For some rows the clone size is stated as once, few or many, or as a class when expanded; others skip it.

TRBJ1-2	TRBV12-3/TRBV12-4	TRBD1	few	TGTGCCAGCAGCCCGGGACAGACTCCTGGCTACACCTTC	CASSPGQTPGYTF
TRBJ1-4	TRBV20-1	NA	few	TGCAGTGCTAGCGGTGGGGCGGACGAAAAACTGTTTTTT	CSASGGADEKLFF
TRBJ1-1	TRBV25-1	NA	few	TGTGCCAGCAGTGAAACCACTGAAGCTTTCTTT	CASSETTEAFF
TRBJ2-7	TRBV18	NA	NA	TGTGCCAGCTCACCAGACAGGATCGGGCGCGAGCAGTACTTC	CASSPDRIGREQYF
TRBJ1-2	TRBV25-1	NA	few	TGTGCCAGCAGTGAATATGGCCCGGACTATGGCTACACCTTC	CASSEYGPDYGYTF
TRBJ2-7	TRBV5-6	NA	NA	TGTGCCAGCAGCTTGATTTCGAGTCAAGGAGAGCAGTACTTC	CASSLISSQGEQYF
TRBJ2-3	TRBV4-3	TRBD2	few	TGCGCCAGCAGCCAAGAGCCCCCACCGGGGGGAGCAGATACGCAGTATTTT	CASSQEPPPGGADTQYF
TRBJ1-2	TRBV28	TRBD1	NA	TGTGCCAGCAGTTTATTAAGGGGAACAGGGGGCCGGGGCTATGGCTACACCTTC	CASSLLRGTGGRGYGYTF
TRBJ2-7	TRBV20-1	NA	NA	TGCAGTGCTAGAGGGACAGACTCCTACGAGCAGTACTTC	CSARGTDSYEQYF
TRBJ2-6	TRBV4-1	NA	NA	TGCGCCAGCAGCCCAGGCCTCGGCACTGGGGCCAACGTCCTGACTTTC	CASSPGLGTGANVLTF
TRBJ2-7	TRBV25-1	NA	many	TGTGCCAGCAGTGAATCTCCTCCGGGCGACGAGCAGTACTTC	CASSESPPGDEQYF
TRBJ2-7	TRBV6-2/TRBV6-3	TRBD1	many	TGTGCCAGCAGGAGGACCGTAGGGGGCGCGTACGAGCAGTACTTC	CASRRTVGGAYEQYF
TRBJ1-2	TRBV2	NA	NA	TGTGCCAGCAGTGAAGCTTTGGGGCGCAGCGGCTACACCTTC	CASSEALGRSGYTF
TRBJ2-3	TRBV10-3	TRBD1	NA	TGTGCCATCAGATCCGGACAGGGGTCCGATACGCAGTATTTT	CAIRSGQGSDTQYF
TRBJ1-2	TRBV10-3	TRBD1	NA	TGTGCCATCAGTGAGTCCGGAGGGACAGAGTATGGCTACACCTTC	CAISESGGTEYGYTF
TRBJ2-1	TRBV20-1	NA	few	TGCAGTGCTTCTTCCCTCCGACGGCACAATGAGCAGTTCTTC	CSASSLRRHNEQFF
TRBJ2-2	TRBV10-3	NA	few	TGTGCCACCAGGGACGGGGTGGAGGCGAACACCGGGGAGCTGTTTTTT	CATRDGVEANTGELFF
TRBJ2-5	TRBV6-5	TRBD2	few	TGTGCCAGCTTGGGAGCGGGGCAAGAGACCCAGTACTTC	CASLGAGQETQYF
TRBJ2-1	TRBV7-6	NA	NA	TGTGCCAGCAGCCCGGGACGCTCTGAGTGGCAGTTCTTC	CASSPGRSEWQFF
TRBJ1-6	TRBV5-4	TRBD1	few	TGTGCCAGCAGCTTGGGGAACAGGGGTAATTCACCCCTCCACTTT	CASSLGNRGNSPLHF
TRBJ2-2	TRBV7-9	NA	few	TGTGCCAGCAGCTCACGAAACAGGGACACCGGGGAGCTGTTTTTT	CASSSRNRDTGELFF
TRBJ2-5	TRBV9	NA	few	TGTGCCAGCAGCGTAGGGCTAGCCCTCCAAGAGACCCAGTACTTC	CASSVGLALQETQYF
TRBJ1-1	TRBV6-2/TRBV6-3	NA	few	TGTGCCAGCAGTTACGGGGGCAGCATGAACACTGAAGCTTTCTTT	CASSYGGSMNTEAFF
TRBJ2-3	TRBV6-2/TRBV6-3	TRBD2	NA	TGTGCCAGCAGTACCGGGACTAACCGCATCCCCGCAGATACGCAGTATTTT	CASSTGTNRIPADTQYF
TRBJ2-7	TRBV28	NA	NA	TGTGCCAGCAGACCCATGCTCGGCACCTACGAGCAGTACTTC	CASRPMLGTYEQYF
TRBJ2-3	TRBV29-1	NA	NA	TGCAGCGTTGAAGGCGGTTCCAACACAGATACGCAGTATTTT	CSVEGGSNTDTQYF
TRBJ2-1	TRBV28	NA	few	TGTGCCAGCAGCTCCGGGACACGCAATGAGCAGTTCTTC	CASSSGTRNEQFF
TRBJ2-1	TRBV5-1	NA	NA	TGCGCCAGCAGCTTGGAGCCAGGAGGGGCCCACAATGAGCAGTTCTTC	CASSLEPGGAHNEQFF
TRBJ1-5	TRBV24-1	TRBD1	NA	TGTGCCACCAGCGGCGACAGGGGAGGAGGTTATAGCAATCAGCCCCAGCATTTT	CATSGDRGGGYSNQPQHF